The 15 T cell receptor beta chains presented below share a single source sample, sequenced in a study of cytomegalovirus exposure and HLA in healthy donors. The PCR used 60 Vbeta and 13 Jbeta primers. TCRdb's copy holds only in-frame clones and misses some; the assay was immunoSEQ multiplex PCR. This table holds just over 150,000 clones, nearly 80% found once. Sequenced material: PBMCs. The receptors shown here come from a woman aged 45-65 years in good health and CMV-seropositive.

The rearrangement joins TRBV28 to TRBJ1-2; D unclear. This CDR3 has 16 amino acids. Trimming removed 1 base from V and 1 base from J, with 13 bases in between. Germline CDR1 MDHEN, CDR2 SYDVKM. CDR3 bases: TGTGCCAGCAGTTTATTGGGCGGGTGGGATAACTATGGCTACACCTTC. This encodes CASSLLGGWDNYGYTF.

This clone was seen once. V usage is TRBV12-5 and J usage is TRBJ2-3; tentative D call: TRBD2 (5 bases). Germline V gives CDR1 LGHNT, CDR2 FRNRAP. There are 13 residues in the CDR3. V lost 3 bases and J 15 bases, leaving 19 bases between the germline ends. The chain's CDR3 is CASGFWGETSQYF. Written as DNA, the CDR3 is TGTGCTAGTGGTTTCTGGGGAGAGACCAGTCAATATTTT.

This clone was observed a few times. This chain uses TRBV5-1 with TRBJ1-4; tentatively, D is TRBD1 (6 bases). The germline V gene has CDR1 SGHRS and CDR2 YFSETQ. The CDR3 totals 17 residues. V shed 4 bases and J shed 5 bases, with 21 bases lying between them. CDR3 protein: CASSRAETTGPNEKLFF. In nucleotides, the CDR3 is TGCGCCAGCAGCCGAGCTGAAACGACAGGCCCAAATGAAAAACTGTTTTTT. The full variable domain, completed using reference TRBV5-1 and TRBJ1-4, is KAGVTQTPRYLIKTRGQQVTLSCSPISGHRSVSWYQQTPGQGLQFLFEYFSETQRNKGNFPGRFSGRQFSNSRSEMNVSTLELGDSALYLCASSRAETTGPNEKLFFGSGTQLSVL.

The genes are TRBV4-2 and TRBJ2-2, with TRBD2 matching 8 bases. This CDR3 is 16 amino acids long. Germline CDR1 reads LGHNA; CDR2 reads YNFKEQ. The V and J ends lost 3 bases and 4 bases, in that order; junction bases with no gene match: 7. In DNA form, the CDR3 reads TGTGCCAGCAGCCAGGCGGGACTAGACGGCACCGGGGAGCTGTTTTTT. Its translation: CASSQAGLDGTGELFF.

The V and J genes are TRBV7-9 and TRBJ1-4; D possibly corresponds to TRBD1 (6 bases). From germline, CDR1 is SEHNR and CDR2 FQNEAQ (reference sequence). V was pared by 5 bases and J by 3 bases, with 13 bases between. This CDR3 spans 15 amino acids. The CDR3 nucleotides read TGTGCCAGCAGCCTAACGGGGACACCTAATGAAAAACTGTTTTTT. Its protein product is CASSLTGTPNEKLFF.

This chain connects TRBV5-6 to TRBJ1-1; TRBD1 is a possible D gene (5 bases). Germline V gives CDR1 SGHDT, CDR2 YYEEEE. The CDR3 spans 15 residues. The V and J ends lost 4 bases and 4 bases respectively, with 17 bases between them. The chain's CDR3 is CASSRIPQGITEAFF. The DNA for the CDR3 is TGTGCCAGCAGCCGAATACCCCAGGGTATCACTGAAGCTTTCTTT.

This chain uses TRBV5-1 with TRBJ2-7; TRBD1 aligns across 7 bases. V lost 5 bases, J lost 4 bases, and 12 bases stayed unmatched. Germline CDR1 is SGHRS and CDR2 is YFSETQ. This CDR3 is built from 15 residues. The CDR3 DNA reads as TGCGCCAGCAGTGCAGGACAGGACCCTCTTTACGAGCAGTACTTC. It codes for CASSAGQDPLYEQYF.

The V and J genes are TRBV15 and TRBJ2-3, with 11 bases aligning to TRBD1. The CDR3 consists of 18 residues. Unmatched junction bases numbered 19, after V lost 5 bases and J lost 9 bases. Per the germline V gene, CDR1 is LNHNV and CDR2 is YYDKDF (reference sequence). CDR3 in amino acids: CATSDGQGAFRYFPTQYF. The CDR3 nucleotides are TGTGCCACCAGCGACGGACAGGGGGCTTTTCGCTACTTCCCAACGCAGTATTTT. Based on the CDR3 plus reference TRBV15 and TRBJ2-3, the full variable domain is DAMVIQNPRYQVTQFGKPVTLSCSQTLNHNVMYWYQQKSSQAPKLLFHYYDKDFNNEADTPDNFQSRRPNTSFCFLDIRSPGLGDTAMYLCATSDGQGAFRYFPTQYFGPGTRLTVL.

The CDR3 region is CATSREGAGGGNQPQHF. The CDR3 coding sequence is TGTGCCACCAGCAGAGAGGGCGCAGGGGGAGGCAATCAGCCCCAGCATTTT. The V gene is TRBV15, the J gene TRBJ1-5, with 7 bases aligning to TRBD1. The CDR3 totals 17 residues. J was trimmed by 2 bases and V by 0 bases; bases with no gene match: 7. CDR1 LNHNV and CDR2 YYDKDF come from the germline V gene (reference sequence).

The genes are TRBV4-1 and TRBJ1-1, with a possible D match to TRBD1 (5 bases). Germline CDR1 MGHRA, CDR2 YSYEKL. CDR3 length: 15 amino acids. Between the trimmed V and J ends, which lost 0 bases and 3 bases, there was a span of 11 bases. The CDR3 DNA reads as TGCGCCAGCAGCCAAGATCGCGGGGCGTACACTGAAGCTTTCTTT. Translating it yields CASSQDRGAYTEAFF.

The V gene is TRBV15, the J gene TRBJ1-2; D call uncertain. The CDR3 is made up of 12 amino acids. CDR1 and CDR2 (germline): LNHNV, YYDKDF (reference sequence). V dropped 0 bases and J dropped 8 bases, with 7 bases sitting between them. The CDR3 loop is CATSRDLFGYTF. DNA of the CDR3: TGTGCCACCAGCAGAGATCTGTTCGGCTACACCTTC.

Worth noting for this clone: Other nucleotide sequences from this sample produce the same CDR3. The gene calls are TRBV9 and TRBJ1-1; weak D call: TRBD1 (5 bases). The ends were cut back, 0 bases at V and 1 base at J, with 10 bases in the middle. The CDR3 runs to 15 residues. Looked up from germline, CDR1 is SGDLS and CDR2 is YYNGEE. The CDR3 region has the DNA TGTGCCAGCAGCGTAGCTGGGGGGGGGAACACTGAAGCTTTCTTT. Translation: CASSVAGGGNTEAFF.

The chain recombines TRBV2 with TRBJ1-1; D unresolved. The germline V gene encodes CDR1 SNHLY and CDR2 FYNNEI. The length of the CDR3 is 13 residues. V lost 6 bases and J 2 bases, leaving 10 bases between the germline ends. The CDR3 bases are TGTGCCAGCAGGGCTCAATACAACACTGAAGCTTTCTTT. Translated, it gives CASRAQYNTEAFF.

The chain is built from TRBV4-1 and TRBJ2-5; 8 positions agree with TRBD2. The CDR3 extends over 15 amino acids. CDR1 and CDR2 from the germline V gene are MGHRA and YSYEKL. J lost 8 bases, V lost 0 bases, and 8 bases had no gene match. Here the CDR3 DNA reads TGCGCCAGCAGCCAAGAACAAGCGGGGGCTCCAACCCAGTACTTC. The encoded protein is CASSQEQAGAPTQYF.

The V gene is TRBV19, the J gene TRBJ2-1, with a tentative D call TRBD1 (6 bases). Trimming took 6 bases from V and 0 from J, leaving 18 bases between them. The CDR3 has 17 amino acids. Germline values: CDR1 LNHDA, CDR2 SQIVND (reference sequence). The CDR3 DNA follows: TGTGCCAGTAGCCCTTACTCCGGGACACCCTCCTACAATGAGCAGTTCTTC. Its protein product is CASSPYSGTPSYNEQFF.